This TCR beta chain stems from a study of preoperative IRX-2 immunotherapy in early breast cancer. Regarding treatment: preoperative locoregional IRX-2 cytokine immunotherapy. Preoperative locoregional IRX-2 cytokine immunotherapy was tested in the phase Ib source study. Generated by immunoSEQ multiplex PCR, the TCRdb table keeps only in-frame clones and is missing some. In the table there are 20,000 to 30,000 clones, about 95% of which are singletons. CDR3 size: 10 residues. The germline CDR1 and CDR2 sequences are SNHLY and FYNNEI. Concerning this clone: The junction does not match germline at one end; this may be a read error.

The sequence derives from a human donor with breast cancer. This specimen was tumor tissue, taken after IRX-2 immunotherapy. The V call is TRBV2, the J call TRBJ1-1; D unclear. The CDR3 DNA reads TGTGCCAGCAGATACACAGAAGCTTTCTTT. Amino acids: CASRYTEAFF. Complete variable domain (other parts from reference TRBV2 and TRBJ1-1): EPEVTQTPSHQVTQMGQEVILRCVPISNHLYFYWYRQILGQKVEFLVSFYNNEISEKSEIFDDQFSVERPDGSNFTLKIRSTKLEDSAMYFCASRYTEAFFGQGTRLTVV.